This T cell receptor beta chain was observed in a study of shared clonotypes between healthy human individuals. Study overall: Donors consisted of a couple of women and a few men between 18 and 49.

A CD45RA+ naive subset and a CD45RA-negative memory subset were split from CD4+ cells. V was cut by 6 bases and J by 1 base, with 9 bases left in between. CDR3 length: 13 residues. Germline CDR1 reads SNHLY; CDR2 reads FYNNEI. Profiling relied on immunoSEQ multiplex PCR, and the TCRdb table lists in-frame clones only, not all of them. Altogether about 2,500,000 clones are present, approximately 94% being singletons, with the ten largest covering 0.14%. What was sequenced was naive CD4+ T cells sorted from blood. Subset specified: CD45RA+ positively selected. The chain employs TRBV2 and TRBJ1-1; no clear D gene. The origin of this receptor is a young man in good health. The CDR3 is CASRTTTNTEAFF. As DNA, the CDR3 is TGTGCCAGCAGGACAACTACGAACACTGAAGCTTTCTTT.